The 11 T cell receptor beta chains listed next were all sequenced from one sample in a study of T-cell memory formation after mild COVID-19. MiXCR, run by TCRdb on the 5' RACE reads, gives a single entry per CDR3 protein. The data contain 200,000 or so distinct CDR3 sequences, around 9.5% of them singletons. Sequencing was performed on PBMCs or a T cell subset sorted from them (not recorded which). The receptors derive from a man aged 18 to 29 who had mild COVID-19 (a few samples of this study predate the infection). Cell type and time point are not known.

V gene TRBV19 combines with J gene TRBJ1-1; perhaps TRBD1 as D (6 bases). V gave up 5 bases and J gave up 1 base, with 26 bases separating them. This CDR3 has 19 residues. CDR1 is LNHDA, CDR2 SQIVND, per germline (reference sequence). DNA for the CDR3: TGTGCCAGTAGTGCCCGTGGTCTACGGGACAACTCCAGGAACACTGAAGCTTTCTTT. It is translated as CASSARGLRDNSRNTEAFF.

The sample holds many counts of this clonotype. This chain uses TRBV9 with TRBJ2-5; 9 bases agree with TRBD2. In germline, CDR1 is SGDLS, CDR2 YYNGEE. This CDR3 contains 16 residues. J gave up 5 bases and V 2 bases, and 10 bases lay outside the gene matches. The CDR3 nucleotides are TGTGCCAGCAGCGTGTCAGGACTAGCGAGTGCTGAGACCCAGTACTTC. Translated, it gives CASSVSGLASAETQYF.

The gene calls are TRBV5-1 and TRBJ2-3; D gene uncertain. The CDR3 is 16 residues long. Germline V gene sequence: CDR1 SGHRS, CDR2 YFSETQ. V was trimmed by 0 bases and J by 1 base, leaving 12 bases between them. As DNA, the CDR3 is TGCGCCAGCAGCTTGGATTCGGGCCTCGGCACAGATACGCAGTATTTT. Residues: CASSLDSGLGTDTQYF.

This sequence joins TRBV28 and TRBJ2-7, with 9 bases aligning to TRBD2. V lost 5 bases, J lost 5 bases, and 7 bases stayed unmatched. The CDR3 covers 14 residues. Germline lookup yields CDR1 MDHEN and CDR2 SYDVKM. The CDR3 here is CASSTTSGSDEQYV. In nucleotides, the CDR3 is TGTGCCAGCAGTACAACTAGCGGGTCCGACGAGCAGTACGTC.

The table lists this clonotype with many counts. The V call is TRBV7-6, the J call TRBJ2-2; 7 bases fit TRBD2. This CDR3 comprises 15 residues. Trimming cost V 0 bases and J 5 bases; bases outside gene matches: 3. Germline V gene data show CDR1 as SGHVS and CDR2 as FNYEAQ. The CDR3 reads CASSLAGRDTGELFF. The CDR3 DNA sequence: TGTGCCAGCAGCTTAGCAGGGAGGGATACCGGGGAGCTGTTTTTT. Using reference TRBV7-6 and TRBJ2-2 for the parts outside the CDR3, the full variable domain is GAGVSQSPRYKVTKRGQDVALRCDPISGHVSLYWYRQALGQGPEFLTYFNYEAQQDKSGLPNDRFSAERPEGSISTLTIQRTEQRDSAMYRCASSLAGRDTGELFFGEGSRLTVL.

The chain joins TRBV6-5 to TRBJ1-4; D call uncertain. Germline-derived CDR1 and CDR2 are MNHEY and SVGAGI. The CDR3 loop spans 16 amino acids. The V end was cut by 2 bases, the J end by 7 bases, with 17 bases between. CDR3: CASSYQLTLGSEKLFF. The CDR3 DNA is TGTGCCAGCAGTTACCAATTGACATTAGGCAGTGAAAAACTGTTTTTT.

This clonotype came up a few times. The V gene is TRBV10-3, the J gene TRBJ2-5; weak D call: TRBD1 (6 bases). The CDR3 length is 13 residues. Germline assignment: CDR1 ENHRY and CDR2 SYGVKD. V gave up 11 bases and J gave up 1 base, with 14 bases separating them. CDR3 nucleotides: TGTGCCTCCCGACAGGCTACCCAAGAGACCCAGTACTTC. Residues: CASRQATQETQYF.

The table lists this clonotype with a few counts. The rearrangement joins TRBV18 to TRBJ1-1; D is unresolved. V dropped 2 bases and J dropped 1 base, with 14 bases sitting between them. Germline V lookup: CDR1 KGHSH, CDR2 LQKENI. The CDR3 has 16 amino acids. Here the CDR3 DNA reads TGTGCCAGCTCACCAAGCTCTTCACGAGCGAACACTGAAGCTTTCTTT. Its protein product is CASSPSSSRANTEAFF.

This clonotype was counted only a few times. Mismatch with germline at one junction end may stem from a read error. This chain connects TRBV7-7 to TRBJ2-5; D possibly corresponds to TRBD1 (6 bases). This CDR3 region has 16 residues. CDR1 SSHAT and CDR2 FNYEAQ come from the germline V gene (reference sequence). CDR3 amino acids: CASSPRRGGNQETQYF. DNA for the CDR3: TGTGCTAGCAGCCCCAGGAGAGGGGGAAACCAAGAGACCCAGTACTTC. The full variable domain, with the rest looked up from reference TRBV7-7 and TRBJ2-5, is GAGVSQSPRYKVTKRGQDVTLRCDPISSHATLYWYQQALGQGPEFLTYFNYEAQPDKSGLPSDRFSAERPEGSISTLTIQRTEQRDSAMYRCASSPRRGGNQETQYFGPGTRLLVL.

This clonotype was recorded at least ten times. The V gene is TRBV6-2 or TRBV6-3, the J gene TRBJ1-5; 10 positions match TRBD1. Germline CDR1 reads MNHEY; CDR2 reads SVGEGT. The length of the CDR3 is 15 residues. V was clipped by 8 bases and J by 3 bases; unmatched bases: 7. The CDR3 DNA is TGTGCCAGCCGTAGACAGGGGGCGGACAATCAGCCCCAGCATTTT. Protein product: CASRRQGADNQPQHF.

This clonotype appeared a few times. In nucleotides, the CDR3 is TGTGCCAGCAGTGAATTGGGGACAGCGAACACCGGGGAGCTGTTTTTT. Translated: CASSELGTANTGELFF. The J gene is TRBJ2-2, the V gene TRBV25-1, with 7 bases identical to TRBD1. The V gene end was trimmed by 1 base and the J gene end by 0 bases; junction bases not matched to a gene: 2. The CDR3 spans 16 residues. Per the germline V gene, CDR1 is MGHDK and CDR2 is SYGVNS.